The present T cell receptor beta chain was sequenced within a study of OX40 agonist ivuxolimab in advanced cancers. Whole-study context: Three patients, one with hepatocellular carcinoma and two with cutaneous melanoma, responded partially.

CDR3 size: 14 residues. The V gene's germline CDR1 is SGHRS and CDR2 YFSETQ. Trimming stripped 2 bases from V and 5 bases from J, with 10 bases between. Sequenced by immunoSEQ multiplex PCR; TCRdb stores in-frame clones only, minus some. Of around 58,000 clones in the sample, 70% to 90% are singletons; the top ten hold about 5.6%. This chain uses TRBV5-1 with TRBJ2-2, with D maybe TRBD2 (5 bases). The clonotype originates from an adult with an advanced solid tumor such as melanoma, head and neck, liver or kidney cancer. Here the sequenced sample was CD4+ or CD8+ T cells sorted from blood, taken in a trial of the OX40 agonist ivuxolimab. The CDR3 DNA follows: TGCGCCAGCAGCTTAGAGGGTGGGACCGGGGAGCTGTTTTTT. Encoded protein: CASSLEGGTGELFF.